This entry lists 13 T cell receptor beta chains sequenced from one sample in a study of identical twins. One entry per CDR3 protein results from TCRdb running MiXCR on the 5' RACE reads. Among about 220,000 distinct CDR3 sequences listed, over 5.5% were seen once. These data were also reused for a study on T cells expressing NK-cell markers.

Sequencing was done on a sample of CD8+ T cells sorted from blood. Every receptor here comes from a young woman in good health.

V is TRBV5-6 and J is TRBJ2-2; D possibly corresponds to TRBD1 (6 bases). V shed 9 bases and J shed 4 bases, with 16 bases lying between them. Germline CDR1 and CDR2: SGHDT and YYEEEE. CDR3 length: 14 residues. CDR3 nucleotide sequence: TGTGCCACCCGACAGGTCATGGGCACCGGGGAGCTGTTTTTT. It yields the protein CATRQVMGTGELFF.

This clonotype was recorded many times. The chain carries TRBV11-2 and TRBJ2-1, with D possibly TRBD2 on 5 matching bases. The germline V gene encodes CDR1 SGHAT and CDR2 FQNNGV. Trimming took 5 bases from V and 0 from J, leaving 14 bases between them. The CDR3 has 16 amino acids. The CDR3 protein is CASSHPLGSSYNEQFF. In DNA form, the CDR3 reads TGTGCCAGCAGCCACCCCTTGGGGAGCTCCTACAATGAGCAGTTCTTC.

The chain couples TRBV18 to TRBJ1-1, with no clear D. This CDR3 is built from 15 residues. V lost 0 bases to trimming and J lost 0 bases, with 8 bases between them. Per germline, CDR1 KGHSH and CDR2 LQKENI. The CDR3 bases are TGTGCCAGCTCACCACCTACCGGCCTGAACACTGAAGCTTTCTTT. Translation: CASSPPTGLNTEAFF.

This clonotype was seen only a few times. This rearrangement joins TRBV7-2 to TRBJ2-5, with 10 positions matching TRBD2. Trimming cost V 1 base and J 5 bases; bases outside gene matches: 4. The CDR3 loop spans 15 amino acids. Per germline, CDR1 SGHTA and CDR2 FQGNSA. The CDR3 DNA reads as TGTGCCAGCAGCTTAGGAGCGGGGGGGCGGGAGACCCAGTACTTC. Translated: CASSLGAGGRETQYF.

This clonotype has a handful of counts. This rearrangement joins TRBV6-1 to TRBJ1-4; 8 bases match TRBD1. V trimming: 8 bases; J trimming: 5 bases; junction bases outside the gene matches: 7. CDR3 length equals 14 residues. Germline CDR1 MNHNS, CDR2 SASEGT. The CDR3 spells CASWQDRENEKLFF. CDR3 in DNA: TGTGCCAGCTGGCAGGACAGGGAGAATGAAAAACTGTTTTTT.

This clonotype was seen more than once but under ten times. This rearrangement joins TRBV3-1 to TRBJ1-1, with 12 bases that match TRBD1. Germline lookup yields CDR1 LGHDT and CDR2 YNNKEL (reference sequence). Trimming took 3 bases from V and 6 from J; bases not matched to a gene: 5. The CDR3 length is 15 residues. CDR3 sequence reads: CASSHWDRGRPEAFF. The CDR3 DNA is TGTGCCAGCAGCCATTGGGACAGGGGGCGACCTGAAGCTTTCTTT.

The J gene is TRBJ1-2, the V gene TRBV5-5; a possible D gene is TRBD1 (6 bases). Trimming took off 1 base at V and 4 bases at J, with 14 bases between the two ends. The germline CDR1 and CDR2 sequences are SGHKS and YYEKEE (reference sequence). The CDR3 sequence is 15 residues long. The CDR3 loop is CASSLNKPRGYGYTF. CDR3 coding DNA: TGTGCCAGCAGCTTGAACAAACCCAGGGGCTATGGCTACACCTTC.

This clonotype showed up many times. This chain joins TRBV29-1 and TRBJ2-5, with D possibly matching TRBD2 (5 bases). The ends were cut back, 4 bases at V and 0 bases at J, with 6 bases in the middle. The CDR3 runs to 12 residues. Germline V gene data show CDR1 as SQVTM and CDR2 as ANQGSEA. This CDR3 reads CSVASYQETQYF. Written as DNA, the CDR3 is TGCAGCGTTGCTAGCTACCAAGAGACCCAGTACTTC.

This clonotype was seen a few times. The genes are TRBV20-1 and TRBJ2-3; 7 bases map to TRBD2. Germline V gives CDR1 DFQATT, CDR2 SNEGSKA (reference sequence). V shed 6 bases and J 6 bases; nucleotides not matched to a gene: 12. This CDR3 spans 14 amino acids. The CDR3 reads CSAPLAVPRDTQYF. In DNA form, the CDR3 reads TGCAGTGCGCCTCTAGCGGTTCCACGGGATACGCAGTATTTT.

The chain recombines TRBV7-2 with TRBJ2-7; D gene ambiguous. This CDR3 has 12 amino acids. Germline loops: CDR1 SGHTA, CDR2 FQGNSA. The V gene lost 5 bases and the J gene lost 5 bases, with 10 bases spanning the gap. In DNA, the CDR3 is TGTGCCAGCAGCCCCTTAGTCCACGAGCAGTACTTC. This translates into CASSPLVHEQYF. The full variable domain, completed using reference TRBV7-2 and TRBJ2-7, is GAGVSQSPSNKVTEKGKDVELRCDPISGHTALYWYRQSLGQGLEFLIYFQGNSAPDKSGLPSDRFSAERTGGSVSTLTIQRTQQEDSAVYLCASSPLVHEQYFGPGTRLTVT.

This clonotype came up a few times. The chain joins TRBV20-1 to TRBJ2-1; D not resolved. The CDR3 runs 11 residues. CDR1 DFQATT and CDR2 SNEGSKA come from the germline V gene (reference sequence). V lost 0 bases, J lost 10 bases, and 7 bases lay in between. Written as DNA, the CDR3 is TGCAGTGCTAGAGAAGTCGCGGAGCAGTTCTTC. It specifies CSAREVAEQFF.

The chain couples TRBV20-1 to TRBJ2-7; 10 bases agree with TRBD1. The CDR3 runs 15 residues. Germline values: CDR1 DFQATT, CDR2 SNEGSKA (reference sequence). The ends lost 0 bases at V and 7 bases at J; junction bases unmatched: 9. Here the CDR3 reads CSARDLGTGVVEQYF. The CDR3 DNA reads TGCAGTGCTAGAGATCTAGGGACAGGGGTGGTAGAGCAGTACTTC.

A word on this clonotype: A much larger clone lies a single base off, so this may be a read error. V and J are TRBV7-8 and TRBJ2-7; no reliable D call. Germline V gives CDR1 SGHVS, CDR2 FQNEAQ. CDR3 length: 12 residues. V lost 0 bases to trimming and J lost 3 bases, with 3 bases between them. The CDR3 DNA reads TGTGCCAGCAGCTTAGCCTTCTACGAGCAGTACTTC. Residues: CASSLAFYEQYF.